This is a list of T cell receptor beta chains from one sample in a study of human T cells and chemical hapten exposure. TCRdb analysed the RACE reads with MiXCR anew, one entry per CDR3 protein. The repertoire holds 84,000 or so distinct CDR3 sequences, with approximately 10% as singletons. Material: whole blood, obtained in connection with sensitization to the hapten diphenylcyclopropenone (DPC). The receptors originated from a man aged 40-49 years with alopecia areata. Some clones in this sample may be carry-over from other donors' samples. CDR3s include the opening cysteine and the closing phenylalanine or tryptophan. A D gene is named only where the DNA matches it firmly. A clone size is listed for some rows: how often the clone was seen (once, few, many), or a class if it is expanded.

D	V	size	J	DNA	CDR3
TRBD1	TRBV6-5	.	TRBJ2-1	TGTGCCAGCAGTTACGGGACAGGGAGAAGAAGCGAGCAGTTCTTC	CASSYGTGRRSEQFF
.	TRBV29-1	.	TRBJ2-1	TGCAGCGTTGAAGAGAGGCACAATGAGCAGTTCTTC	CSVEERHNEQFF
.	TRBV3-1	.	TRBJ2-4	TGTGCCAGCAGCCAAGCCCCACAGGGCCTAGCCAAAAACATTCAGTACTTC	CASSQAPQGLAKNIQYF
.	TRBV21-1	.	TRBJ2-5	TGTGCCAGCAGCCGACCCTCCGAGACCCAGTACTTC	CASSRPSETQYF
TRBD1	TRBV7-2	many	TRBJ1-5	TGTGCCAGCAGCTTAGCGCGGGGGAGGGGGCTGTTTAATCAGCCCCAGCATTTT	CASSLARGRGLFNQPQHF
.	TRBV5-6	few	TRBJ2-3	TGTGCCAGCAGCCACGTGCCGCACGGGAGAGTCCCAGATACGCAGTATTTT	CASSHVPHGRVPDTQYF
.	TRBV6-2/TRBV6-3	many	TRBJ1-5	TGTGCCAGTGTTCGCGGGGTCAATCAGCCCCAGCATTTT	CASVRGVNQPQHF
TRBD1	TRBV24-1	.	TRBJ1-4	TGTGCCACCAGTGCCTCGACAGGGCTTAATGAAAAACTGTTTTTT	CATSASTGLNEKLFF
TRBD1	TRBV28	few	TRBJ1-5	TGTGCCAGCAGCCGCGGACAGGGGGGGAACAATCGGCCCCAGCATTTT	CASSRGQGGNNRPQHF
TRBD2	TRBV6-5	many	TRBJ2-1	TGTGCCAGCTCTAGCGGGATCGATGAGCAGTTCTTC	CASSSGIDEQFF
.	TRBV12-3/TRBV12-4	many	TRBJ1-1	TGTGCCAGCACCCCTACAGGGAGTACCACTGAAGCTTTCTTT	CASTPTGSTTEAFF
.	TRBV5-1	few	TRBJ2-7	TGCGCCAGCAGTAAGGGGCAGTACGAGCAGTACTTC	CASSKGQYEQYF
TRBD1	TRBV2	many	TRBJ1-1	TGTGCCAGCATTAAGGACAGGGACACTGAAGCTTTCTTT	CASIKDRDTEAFF
.	TRBV7-2	few	TRBJ2-3	TGTGCCAGCAGCTTAGTTTGGGCAGATACGCAGTATTTT	CASSLVWADTQYF
.	TRBV5-1	.	TRBJ2-1	TGCGCCAGCAGCTTGGTATCGACAGGAAACAATGAGCAGTTCTTC	CASSLVSTGNNEQFF
.	TRBV15	.	TRBJ2-6	TGTGCCACCAGCAGGAGCTTGAAGGGCCCTGGGGCCAACGTCCTGACTTTC	CATSRSLKGPGANVLTF
TRBD1	TRBV29-1	many	TRBJ1-5	TGCAGCGTCGGGGGGACAGGCACTGGGAATCAGCCCCAGCATTTT	CSVGGTGTGNQPQHF
.	TRBV6-2/TRBV6-3	few	TRBJ2-7	TGTGCCAGCAGTTACTCGAGAGATGTAGGGGGAGAGCAGTACTTC	CASSYSRDVGGEQYF
.	TRBV28	.	TRBJ1-6	TGTGCCAGCAGTTTTGATTCACCCCTCCACTTT	CASSFDSPLHF
.	TRBV29-1	few	TRBJ2-1	TGCAGCGTTGGAGCGGGTGGATCCTACAATGAGCAGTTCTTC	CSVGAGGSYNEQFF
.	TRBV10-3	many	TRBJ2-5	TGTGCCATCAGTGGCGACAGTGAAGAGACCCAGTACTTC	CAISGDSEETQYF
.	TRBV5-1	.	TRBJ2-1	TGCGCCAGCAGCCCCAGGGGTACAGGGAAGGGAACGGGGGTCTATGAGCAGTTCTTC	CASSPRGTGKGTGVYEQFF
.	TRBV5-6	few	TRBJ2-3	TGTGCCAGCAGCCCGGTGGGTCTAGCGCAAAGCACAGATACGCAGTATTTT	CASSPVGLAQSTDTQYF
.	TRBV20-1	many	TRBJ2-5	TGCAGCGTAAAACTGCCTGGCAGGGGTGTTCAAGAGACCCAGTACTTC	CSVKLPGRGVQETQYF
TRBD2	TRBV6-6	many	TRBJ2-3	TGTGCCAGCAGTTACGGGACTAGCGGAGATACGCAGTATTTT	CASSYGTSGDTQYF
TRBD2	TRBV5-1	.	TRBJ2-3	TGCGCCAGCAGCTTAATTTCTAGCGGAGGCACAGATACGCAGTATTTT	CASSLISSGGTDTQYF
.	TRBV5-1	many	TRBJ1-1	TGCGCCAGCAGCTTGGAACCAGGGAACACTGAAGCTTTCTTT	CASSLEPGNTEAFF
TRBD2	TRBV28	many	TRBJ2-3	TGTGCCAGCAGTGGGTTTGGACTAGCGAACACAGATACGCAGTATTTT	CASSGFGLANTDTQYF
.	TRBV28	few	TRBJ1-2	TGTGCCAGCAGTTCCACCTATGGCTACACCTTC	CASSSTYGYTF
.	TRBV5-1	.	TRBJ2-5	TGCGCCAGCAGCTTGGAGGGGACGCCGGGGGCTGAGACCCAGTACTTC	CASSLEGTPGAETQYF
.	TRBV11-1	.	TRBJ1-4	TGTGCCAGCAGCTTGCACCCGGACGGGAATGAAAAACTGTTTTTT	CASSLHPDGNEKLFF
TRBD1	TRBV5-1	.	TRBJ1-1	TGCGCCAGCAGCTGGGGCTGGACAGGGGGTGGGTTTGCGAACACTGAAGCTTTCTTT	CASSWGWTGGGFANTEAFF
.	TRBV30	.	TRBJ2-5	TGTGCCTCCGCTCTATCACCCAATTTAGAGACCCAGTACTTC	CASALSPNLETQYF
TRBD2	TRBV7-2	few	TRBJ2-1	TGTGCCAGCAGCTTATGGGGCGGGAGAGGCGATGAGCAGTTCTTC	CASSLWGGRGDEQFF
TRBD2	TRBV29-1	.	TRBJ2-7	TGCAGCATTAGCGGGAGTACGTACGAGCAGTACTTC	CSISGSTYEQYF
.	TRBV24-1	many	TRBJ2-1	TGTGCCACCAGTGATGGGGGGCTGGGTGAGCAGTTCTTC	CATSDGGLGEQFF
TRBD1	TRBV10-3	many	TRBJ1-5	TGTGCCAGCGATCGGGACAGGGGGACTCAGCCCCAGCATTTT	CASDRDRGTQPQHF
.	TRBV6-6	few	TRBJ2-4	TGTGCCAGCAGTGACAGAGACATTCAGTACTTC	CASSDRDIQYF
.	TRBV6-5	many	TRBJ2-1	TGTGCCAGCAGTTACTCGGGTAAAGGGGGGAGTTACAATGAGCAGTTCTTC	CASSYSGKGGSYNEQFF
TRBD2	TRBV25-1	few	TRBJ2-1	TGTGCCAGCAGTGAATGGGGTACTAGCGGGAGGGCCAATGAGCAGTTCTTC	CASSEWGTSGRANEQFF
TRBD2	TRBV29-1	few	TRBJ2-5	TGCACAGGGACGGGACTAGCGGGGCAAGAGACCCAGTACTTC	CTGTGLAGQETQYF
.	TRBV5-1	few	TRBJ2-7	TGCGCCAGCAGCTCAATAGACCAGTACGAGCAGTACTTC	CASSSIDQYEQYF
.	TRBV7-9	few	TRBJ2-1	TGTGCCAGCAGCTTAGAGAAGCTGCAGGGGATTGGAAATGAGCAGTTCTTC	CASSLEKLQGIGNEQFF
.	TRBV5-1	.	TRBJ1-1	TGCGCCAGCAGCCCTAACACAGGGAACACTGAAGCTTTCTTT	CASSPNTGNTEAFF
.	TRBV21-1	.	TRBJ2-5	TGTGCCAGCAGCAAAGCGCGGCGCGAGAAGACCCAGTACTTC	CASSKARREKTQYF
.	TRBV7-8	.	TRBJ1-1	TGTGCCAGCAGCCCGGTCCGATACCCCACTGAAGCTTTCTTT	CASSPVRYPTEAFF
.	TRBV7-3	few	TRBJ2-2	TGTGCCAGCAGCTTAAGAGGGTCCTTCACCGGGGAGCTGTTTTTT	CASSLRGSFTGELFF
TRBD2	TRBV7-9	few	TRBJ2-1	TGTGCCAGCAGCTTAGACCCGCGACGGGCGGGAGCGTCCCTCTACAATGAGCAGTTCTTC	CASSLDPRRAGASLYNEQFF
.	TRBV24-1	few	TRBJ2-7	TGTGCCACCAGTGCCTACCCCCCCGGGCAGAATTACTCCTACGAGCAGTACTTC	CATSAYPPGQNYSYEQYF
.	TRBV11-2	few	TRBJ1-1	TGTGCCAGCAGCTTAGATGTGGCTGGGAACACTGAAGCTTTCTTT	CASSLDVAGNTEAFF
.	TRBV29-1	.	TRBJ2-3	TGCAGCTGCGATGGGGGAAGCACAGATACGCAGTATTTT	CSCDGGSTDTQYF
TRBD1	TRBV7-9	many	TRBJ1-1	TGTGCCAGCACCCAAAGACCGGACAGGGGGTATCCTACTGAAGCTTTCTTT	CASTQRPDRGYPTEAFF
.	TRBV7-9	many	TRBJ1-1	TGTGCCAGCAGCTCGCAAAGGACAGTCGACACTGAAGCTTTCTTT	CASSSQRTVDTEAFF
.	TRBV7-9	once	TRBJ1-6	TGTGCCAGCAGCACCTGGGACGCCGATCTCCACTTT	CASSTWDADLHF
.	TRBV20-1	few	TRBJ2-2	TGCAGTGCTAGAGATCAGGGCAGATACACCGGGGAGCTGTTTTTT	CSARDQGRYTGELFF
.	TRBV4-3	few	TRBJ2-6	TGCGCCAGCAGCCAAGGGGGTATTACTGGGGCCAACGTCCTGACTTTC	CASSQGGITGANVLTF
TRBD2	TRBV20-1	.	TRBJ2-1	TGCAGTGCTAGAGATTCGGGACTAGCGGGAGGGAGCTCCTACAATGAGCAGTTCTTC	CSARDSGLAGGSSYNEQFF
.	TRBV29-1	.	TRBJ1-6	TGCAGCGTGGTTGCGGGGCCAAATTCACCCCTCCACTTT	CSVVAGPNSPLHF
TRBD1	TRBV19	many	TRBJ1-1	TGTGCCAGTAGCCAAGGACAGGTCTCTGAAGCTTTCTTT	CASSQGQVSEAFF